What follows is one TCR beta chain and its context. The antigen this receptor binds is unknown. No quality values exist for individual bases; no much larger clone is one base distant. TCRbeta CDR3 regions were amplified from genomic DNA by means of the immunoSEQ Assay, a bias-controlled multiplex PCR. The authors' pipeline ran thus. The number of nucleated cells in each sample was estimated by amplification of reference gene primers within the assay. Sequence reads were collapsed and filtered to measure the absolute abundance of every unique TCRbeta CDR3 rearrangement. For each sample, productive Simpson clonality was calculated as the square root of Simpson's diversity index across productive rearrangements. Drawn from immuneACCESS, this table holds only the in-frame rearrangements with V and J called that TCRdb kept. Clones are partly lost; checked studies trace under half to an unresolved V gene and leave the rest unexplained. D and trimming were read from the DNA, whereas the V and J calls and clone size are those reported in that table. The table for this sample lists roughly 200,000 clones; roughly 80% of them were counted only once. Jointly, the top ten make up about 8% of the sample.

The germline V gene supplies CDR1 MNHNS and CDR2 SASEGT. V trim: 6 bases; J trim: 6 bases; unmatched bases: 13. The CDR3, from cysteine to phenylalanine, totals 15 residues. The retained sequence is limited to the CDR3, 45 bases, with the frame set at the first base. The collaborating institutions used their own protocols to collect whole blood in K2EDTA tubes. For TCRbeta analysis, collaborator samples were shipped as frozen whole blood, as isolated PBMCs, or as DNA extracted from either sample type. The sample originates from a study of blood T cell repertoires in COVID-19 (dated by TCRdb to the early 2020s). Some background on the complete study: The collaborator samples originated in the United States, Italy and Spain and spanned the acute and convalescent phases of COVID-19. The material from the prospective study consisted of cDNA or gDNA derived from T cells, B-cell-depleted T cells, or PBMCs. Deeply sampled blood TCRbeta repertoires from subjects exposed to, actively infected with, or recovered from COVID-19 were included in the dataset. The repertoires were made available in a free public database intended to serve as a resource for research on the immune response to SARS-CoV-2. The samples were drawn from two sources: the first 160 participants of the ongoing ImmuneRACE study, and 950 to 1,500 subjects contributed by 6 global collaborators. A de-identified subject ID, COVID-19 status, age in years and sex were almost always included in the sample metadata. Where available, HLA class I and class II types were obtained from metadata supplied by the sample provider rather than from assay-based typing.

Study-wide conclusions, independent of this receptor: Clinical and demographic metadata were provided uncurated, with the amount varying by source and participant.

The source material was peripheral blood. This chain joins TRBV6-1 to TRBJ2-7; 8 central bases correspond to TRBD1. This receptor was identified in a woman older than 75 with acute or convalescent COVID-19. The nucleotide sequence reads as follows: TGTGCCAGCAGCGGACGGGAGTCAGGGGGCCTCGAGCAGTACTTC. Its protein is CASSGRESGGLEQYF.